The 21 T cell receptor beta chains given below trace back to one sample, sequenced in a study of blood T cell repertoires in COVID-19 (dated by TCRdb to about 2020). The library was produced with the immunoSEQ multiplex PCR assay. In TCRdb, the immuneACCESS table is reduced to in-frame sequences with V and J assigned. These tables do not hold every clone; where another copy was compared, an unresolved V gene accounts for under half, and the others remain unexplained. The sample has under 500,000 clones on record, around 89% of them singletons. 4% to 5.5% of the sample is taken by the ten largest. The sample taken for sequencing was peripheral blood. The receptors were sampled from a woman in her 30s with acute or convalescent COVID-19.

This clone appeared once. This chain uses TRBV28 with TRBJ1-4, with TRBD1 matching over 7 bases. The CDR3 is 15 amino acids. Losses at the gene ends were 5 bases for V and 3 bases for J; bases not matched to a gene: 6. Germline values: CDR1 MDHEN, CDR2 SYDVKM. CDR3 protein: CASSPSGGPNEKLFF. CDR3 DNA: TGTGCCAGCAGTCCATCAGGGGGGCCTAATGAAAAACTGTTTTTT.

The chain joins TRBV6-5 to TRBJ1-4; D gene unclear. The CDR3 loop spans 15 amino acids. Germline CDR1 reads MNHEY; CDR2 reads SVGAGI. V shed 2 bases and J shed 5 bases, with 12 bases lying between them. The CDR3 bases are TGTGCCAGCAGTTACGGTTGGCTTACGAATGAAAAACTGTTTTTT. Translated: CASSYGWLTNEKLFF.

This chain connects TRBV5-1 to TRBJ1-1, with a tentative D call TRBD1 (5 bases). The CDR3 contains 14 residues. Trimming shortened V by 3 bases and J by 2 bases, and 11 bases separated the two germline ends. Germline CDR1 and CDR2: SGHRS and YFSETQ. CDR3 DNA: TGCGCCAGCAGCTCGACAGTGTCTAACACTGAAGCTTTCTTT. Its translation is CASSSTVSNTEAFF.

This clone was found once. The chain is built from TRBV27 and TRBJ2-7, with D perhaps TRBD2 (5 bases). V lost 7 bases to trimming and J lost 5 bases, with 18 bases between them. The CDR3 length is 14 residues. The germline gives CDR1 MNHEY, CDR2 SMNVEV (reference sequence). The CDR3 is CASKTDGTGNEQYF. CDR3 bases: TGTGCCAGCAAAACGGACGGCACGGGAAACGAGCAGTACTTC.

CDR3 in DNA: TGTGCCTGGAGTGTACGGGGGGACAGGGGTCCAGATACGCAGTATTTT. Its protein product is CAWSVRGDRGPDTQYF. The chain employs TRBV30 and TRBJ2-3; 10 positions match TRBD1. This CDR3 has 16 residues. V shed 0 bases and J 4 bases; nucleotides not matched to a gene: 7. The V gene's germline CDR1 is GTSNPN and CDR2 SVGIG (reference sequence).

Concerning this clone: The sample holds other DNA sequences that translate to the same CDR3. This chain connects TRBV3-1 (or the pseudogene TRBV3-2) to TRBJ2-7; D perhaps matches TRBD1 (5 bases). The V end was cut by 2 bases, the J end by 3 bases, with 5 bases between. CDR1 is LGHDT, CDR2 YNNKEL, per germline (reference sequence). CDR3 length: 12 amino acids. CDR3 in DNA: TGTGCCAGCAGCCAAACAGGCTACGAGCAGTACTTC. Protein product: CASSQTGYEQYF.

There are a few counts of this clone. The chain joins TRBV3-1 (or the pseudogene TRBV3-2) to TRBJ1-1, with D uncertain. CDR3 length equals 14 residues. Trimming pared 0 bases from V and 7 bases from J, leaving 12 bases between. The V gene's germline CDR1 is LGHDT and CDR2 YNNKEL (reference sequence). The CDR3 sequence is CASSQDLFGSEAFF. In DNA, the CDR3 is TGTGCCAGCAGCCAAGATCTTTTCGGGAGTGAAGCTTTCTTT.

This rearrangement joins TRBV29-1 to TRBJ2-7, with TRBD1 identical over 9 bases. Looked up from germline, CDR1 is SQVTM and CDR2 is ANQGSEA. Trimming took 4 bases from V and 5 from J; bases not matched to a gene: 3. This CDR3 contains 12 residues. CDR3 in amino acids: CSVGQGGHEQYF. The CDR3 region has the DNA TGCAGCGTTGGACAGGGGGGGCACGAGCAGTACTTC.

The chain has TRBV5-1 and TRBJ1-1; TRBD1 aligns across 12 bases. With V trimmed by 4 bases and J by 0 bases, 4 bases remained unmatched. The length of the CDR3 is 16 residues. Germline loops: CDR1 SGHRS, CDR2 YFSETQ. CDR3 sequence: CASSVGTGGLNTEAFF. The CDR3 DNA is TGCGCCAGCAGCGTTGGGACAGGGGGCTTGAACACTGAAGCTTTCTTT. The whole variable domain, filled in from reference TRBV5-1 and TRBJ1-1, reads KAGVTQTPRYLIKTRGQQVTLSCSPISGHRSVSWYQQTPGQGLQFLFEYFSETQRNKGNFPGRFSGRQFSNSRSEMNVSTLELGDSALYLCASSVGTGGLNTEAFFGQGTRLTVV.

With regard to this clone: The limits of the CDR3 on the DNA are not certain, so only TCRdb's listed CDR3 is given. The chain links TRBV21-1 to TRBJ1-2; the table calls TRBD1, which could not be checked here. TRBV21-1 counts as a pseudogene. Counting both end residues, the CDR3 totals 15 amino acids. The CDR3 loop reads CASSKVGQGAQGYTF.

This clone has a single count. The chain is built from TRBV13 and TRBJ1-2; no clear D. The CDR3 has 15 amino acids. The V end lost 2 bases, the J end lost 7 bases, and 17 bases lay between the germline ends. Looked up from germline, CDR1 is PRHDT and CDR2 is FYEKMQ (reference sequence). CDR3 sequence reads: CASSLKFRGGRGYTF. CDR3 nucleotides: TGTGCCAGCAGCTTAAAGTTTCGGGGAGGCCGTGGCTACACCTTC.

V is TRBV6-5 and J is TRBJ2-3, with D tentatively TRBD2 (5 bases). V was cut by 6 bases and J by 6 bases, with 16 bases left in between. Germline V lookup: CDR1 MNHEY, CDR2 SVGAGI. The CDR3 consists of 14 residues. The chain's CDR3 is CASSLGKRTDTQYF. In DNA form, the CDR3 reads TGTGCCAGCAGCCTCGGGAAGCGGACGGATACGCAGTATTTT.

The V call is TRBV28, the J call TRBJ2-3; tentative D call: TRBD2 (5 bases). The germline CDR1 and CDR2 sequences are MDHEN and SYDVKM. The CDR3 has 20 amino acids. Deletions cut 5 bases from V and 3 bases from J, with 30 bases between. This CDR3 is CASSTYVKASSHQMTDTQYF. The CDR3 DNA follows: TGTGCCAGCAGTACGTACGTCAAGGCTAGCTCTCACCAAATGACAGATACGCAGTATTTT. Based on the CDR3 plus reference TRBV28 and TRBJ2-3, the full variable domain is DVKVTQSSRYLVKRTGEKVFLECVQDMDHENMFWYRQDPGLGLRLIYFSYDVKMKEKGDIPEGYSVSREKKERFSLILESASTNQTSMYLCASSTYVKASSHQMTDTQYFGPGTRLTVL.

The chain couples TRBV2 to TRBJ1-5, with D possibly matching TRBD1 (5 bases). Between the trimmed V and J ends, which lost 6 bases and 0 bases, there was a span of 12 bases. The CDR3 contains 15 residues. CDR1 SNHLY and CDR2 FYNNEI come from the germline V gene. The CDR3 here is CASRAGPFSNQPQHF. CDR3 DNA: TGTGCCAGCAGGGCGGGACCCTTTAGCAATCAGCCCCAGCATTTT. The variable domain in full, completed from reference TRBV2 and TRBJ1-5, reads EPEVTQTPSHQVTQMGQEVILRCVPISNHLYFYWYRQILGQKVEFLVSFYNNEISEKSEIFDDQFSVERPDGSNFTLKIRSTKLEDSAMYFCASRAGPFSNQPQHFGDGTRLSIL.

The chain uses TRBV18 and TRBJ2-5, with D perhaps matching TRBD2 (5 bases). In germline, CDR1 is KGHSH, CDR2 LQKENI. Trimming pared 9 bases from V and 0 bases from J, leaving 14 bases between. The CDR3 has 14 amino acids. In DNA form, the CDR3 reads TGTGCCAGTGCGATTTACGGGAACCAAGAGACCCAGTACTTC. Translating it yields CASAIYGNQETQYF.

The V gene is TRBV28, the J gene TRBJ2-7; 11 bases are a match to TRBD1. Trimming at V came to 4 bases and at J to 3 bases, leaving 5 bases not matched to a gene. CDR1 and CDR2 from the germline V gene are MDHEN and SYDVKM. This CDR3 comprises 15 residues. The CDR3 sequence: CASSSGQGAYYEQYF. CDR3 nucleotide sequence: TGTGCCAGCAGTTCTGGACAGGGGGCTTACTACGAGCAGTACTTC. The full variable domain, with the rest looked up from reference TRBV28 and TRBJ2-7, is DVKVTQSSRYLVKRTGEKVFLECVQDMDHENMFWYRQDPGLGLRLIYFSYDVKMKEKGDIPEGYSVSREKKERFSLILESASTNQTSMYLCASSSGQGAYYEQYFGPGTRLTVT.

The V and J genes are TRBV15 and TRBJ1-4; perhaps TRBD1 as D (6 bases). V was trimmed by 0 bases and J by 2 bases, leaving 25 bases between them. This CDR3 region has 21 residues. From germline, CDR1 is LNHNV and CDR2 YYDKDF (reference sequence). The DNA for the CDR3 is TGTGCCACCAGCAGAGATACGGTGTGGGGGCGCCGTATGCGGACTAATGAAAAACTGTTTTTT. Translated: CATSRDTVWGRRMRTNEKLFF.

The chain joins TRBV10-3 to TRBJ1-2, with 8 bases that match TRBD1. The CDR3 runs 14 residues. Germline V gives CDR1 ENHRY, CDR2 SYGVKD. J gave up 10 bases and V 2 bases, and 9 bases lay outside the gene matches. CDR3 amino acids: CAISEDRDRGPYTF. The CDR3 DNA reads TGTGCCATCAGTGAGGATCGAGACAGGGGACCCTACACCTTC.

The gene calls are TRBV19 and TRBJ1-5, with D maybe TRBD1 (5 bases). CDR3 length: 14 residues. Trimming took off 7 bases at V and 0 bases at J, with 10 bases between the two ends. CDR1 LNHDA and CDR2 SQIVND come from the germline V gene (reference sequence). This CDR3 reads CASTGTSSNQPQHF. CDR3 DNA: TGTGCCAGTACCGGGACTAGTAGCAATCAGCCCCAGCATTTT. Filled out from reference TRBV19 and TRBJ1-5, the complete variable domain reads DGGITQSPKYLFRKEGQNVTLSCEQNLNHDAMYWYRQDPGQGLRLIYYSQIVNDFQKGDIAEGYSVSREKKESFPLTVTSAQKNPTAFYLCASTGTSSNQPQHFGDGTRLSIL.

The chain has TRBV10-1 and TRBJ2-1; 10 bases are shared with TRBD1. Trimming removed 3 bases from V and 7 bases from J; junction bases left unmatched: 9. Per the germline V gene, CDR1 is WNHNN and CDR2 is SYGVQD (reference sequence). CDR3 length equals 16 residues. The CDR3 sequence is CASSDIGGQGRNEQFF. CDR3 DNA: TGCGCCAGCAGTGATATTGGGGGACAGGGGCGTAATGAGCAGTTCTTC.

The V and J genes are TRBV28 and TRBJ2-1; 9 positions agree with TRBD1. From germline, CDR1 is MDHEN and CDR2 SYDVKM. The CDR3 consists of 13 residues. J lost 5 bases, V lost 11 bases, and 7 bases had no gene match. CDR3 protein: CAGGQGPDNEQFF. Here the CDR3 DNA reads TGTGCCGGAGGACAGGGGCCCGACAATGAGCAGTTCTTC.